This T cell receptor beta chain was sequenced in a study of cytotoxic CD8 clonotypes in ibrutinib-treated CLL. As for the study in general: On average, more than 90,000 productive rearrangements and over 250,000 productive templates per sample.

Germline values: CDR1 LNHDA, CDR2 SQIVND (reference sequence). Trimming pared 10 bases from V and 1 base from J, leaving 7 bases between. The CDR3 has 12 amino acids. This clone was observed a handful of times. Its matching antigen is unknown. Study outcomes and limitations: Rising at ibrutinib response, clonality subsequently fell back toward baseline at progression. Contraction or stability on treatment characterized the public clonotypes, which were uncommon. Sustained-remission and progressing patients had different sampling times.

Here immunoSEQ multiplex PCR was the method, and the copy in TCRdb shows in-frame clones only, minus some. The sample has 330,000 or so clones, 67% seen once. Here the sequenced sample was PBMCs, taken after 36 months of ibrutinib treatment. The sequence came from a human donor with chronic lymphocytic leukemia. The chain couples TRBV19 to TRBJ2-2; perhaps TRBD2 as D (5 bases). This CDR3 is CATGLNTGELFF. Written as DNA, the CDR3 is TGTGCCACAGGACTGAACACCGGGGAGCTGTTTTTT.